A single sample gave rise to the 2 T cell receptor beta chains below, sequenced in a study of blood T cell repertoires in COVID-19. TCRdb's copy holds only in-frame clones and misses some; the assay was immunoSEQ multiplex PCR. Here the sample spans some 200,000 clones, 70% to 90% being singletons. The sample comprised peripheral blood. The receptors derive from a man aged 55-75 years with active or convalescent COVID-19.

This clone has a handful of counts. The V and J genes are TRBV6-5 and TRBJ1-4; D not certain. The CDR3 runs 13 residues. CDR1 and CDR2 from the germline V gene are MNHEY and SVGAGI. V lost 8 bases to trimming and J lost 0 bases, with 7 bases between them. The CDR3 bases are TGTGCCAGCCAACGGTCAACTAATGAAAAACTGTTTTTT. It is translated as CASQRSTNEKLFF.

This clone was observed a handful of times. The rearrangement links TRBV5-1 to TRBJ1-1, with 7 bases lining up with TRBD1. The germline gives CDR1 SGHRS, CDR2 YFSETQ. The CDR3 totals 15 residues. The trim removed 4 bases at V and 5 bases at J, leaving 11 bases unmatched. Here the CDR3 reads CASSTRDRVGTEAFF. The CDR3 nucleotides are TGCGCCAGCAGCACCCGTGACAGGGTAGGTACTGAAGCTTTCTTT.